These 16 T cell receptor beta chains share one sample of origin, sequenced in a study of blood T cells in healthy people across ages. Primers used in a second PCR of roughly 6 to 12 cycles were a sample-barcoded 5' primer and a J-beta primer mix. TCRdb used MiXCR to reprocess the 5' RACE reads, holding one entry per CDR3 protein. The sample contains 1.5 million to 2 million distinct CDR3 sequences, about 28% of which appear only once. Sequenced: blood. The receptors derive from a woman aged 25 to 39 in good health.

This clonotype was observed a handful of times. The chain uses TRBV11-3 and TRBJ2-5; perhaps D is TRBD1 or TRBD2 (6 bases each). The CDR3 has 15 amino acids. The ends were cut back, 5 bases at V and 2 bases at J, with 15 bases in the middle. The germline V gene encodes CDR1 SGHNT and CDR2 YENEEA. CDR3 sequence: CASSPNLGGQETQYF. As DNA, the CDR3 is TGTGCCAGCAGCCCCAACCTAGGGGGGCAAGAGACCCAGTACTTC.

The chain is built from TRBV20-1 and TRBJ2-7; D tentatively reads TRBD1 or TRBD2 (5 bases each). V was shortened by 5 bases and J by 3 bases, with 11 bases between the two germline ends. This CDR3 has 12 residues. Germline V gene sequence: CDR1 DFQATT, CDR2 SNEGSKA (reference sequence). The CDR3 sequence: CSASRDVYEQYF. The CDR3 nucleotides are TGCAGTGCTTCCCGGGACGTCTACGAGCAGTACTTC.

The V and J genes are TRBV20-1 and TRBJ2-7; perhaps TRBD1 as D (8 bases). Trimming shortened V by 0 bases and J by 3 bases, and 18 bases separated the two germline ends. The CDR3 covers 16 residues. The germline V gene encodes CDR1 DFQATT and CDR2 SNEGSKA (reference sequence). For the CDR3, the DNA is TGCAGTGCTAGAGATCACCAACAGGGGGGGGTCTACGAGCAGTACTTC. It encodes CSARDHQQGGVYEQYF.

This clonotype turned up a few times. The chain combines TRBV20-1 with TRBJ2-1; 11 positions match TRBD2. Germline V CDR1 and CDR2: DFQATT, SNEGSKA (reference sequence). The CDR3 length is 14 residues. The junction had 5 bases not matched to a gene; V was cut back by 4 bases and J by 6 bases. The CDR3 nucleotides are TGCAGTGCTAAACTAGCGGGAGTATTCAATGAGCAGTTCTTC. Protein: CSAKLAGVFNEQFF.

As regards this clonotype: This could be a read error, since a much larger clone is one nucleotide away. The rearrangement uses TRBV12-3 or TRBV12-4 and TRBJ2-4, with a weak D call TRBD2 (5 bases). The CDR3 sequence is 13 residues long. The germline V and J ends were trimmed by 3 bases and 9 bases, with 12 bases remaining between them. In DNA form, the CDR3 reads TGTGCCAGCAGTTTGACGGAAGGGAGCATTCAGTACTTC. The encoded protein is CASSLTEGSIQYF.

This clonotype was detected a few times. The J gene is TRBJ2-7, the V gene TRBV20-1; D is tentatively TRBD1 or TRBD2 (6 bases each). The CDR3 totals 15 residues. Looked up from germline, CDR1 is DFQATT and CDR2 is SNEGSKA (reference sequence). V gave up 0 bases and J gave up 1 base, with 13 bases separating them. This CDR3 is CSAREGGRNSYEQYF. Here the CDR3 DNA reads TGCAGTGCTAGAGAGGGGGGCCGAAATTCCTACGAGCAGTACTTC.

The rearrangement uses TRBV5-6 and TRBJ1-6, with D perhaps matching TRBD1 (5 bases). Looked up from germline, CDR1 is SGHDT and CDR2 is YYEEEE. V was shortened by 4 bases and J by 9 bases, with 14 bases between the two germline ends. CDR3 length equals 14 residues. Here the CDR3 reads CASSLRGESSPLHF. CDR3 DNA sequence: TGTGCCAGCAGCCTGAGGGGAGAATCTTCACCCCTCCACTTT.

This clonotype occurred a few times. DNA for the CDR3: TGCGCCAGCAGTCAGGGTCTCGAAACCTACGAGCAGTACTTC. This gives the protein CASSQGLETYEQYF. The genes are TRBV4-3 and TRBJ2-7, with D possibly matching TRBD1 (5 bases). This CDR3 comprises 14 residues. From germline, CDR1 is LGHNA and CDR2 YSLEER. V was shortened by 6 bases and J by 2 bases, with 14 bases between the two germline ends.

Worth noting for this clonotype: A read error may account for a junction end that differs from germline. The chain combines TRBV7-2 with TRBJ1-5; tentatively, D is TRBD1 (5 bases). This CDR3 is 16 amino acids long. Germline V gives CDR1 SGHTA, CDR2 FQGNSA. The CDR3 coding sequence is TGTACCAGCAGCCTAGCGGGGGGAAGAGGCAATCAGCCCCAGCATTTT. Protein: CTSSLAGGRGNQPQHF.

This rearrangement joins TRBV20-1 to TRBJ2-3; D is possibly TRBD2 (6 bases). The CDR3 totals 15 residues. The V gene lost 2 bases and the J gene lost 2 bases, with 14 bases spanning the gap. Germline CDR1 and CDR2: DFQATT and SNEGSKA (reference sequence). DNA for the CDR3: TGCAGTGCTAGAATGGCGGGAACTAACACAGATACGCAGTATTTT. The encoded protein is CSARMAGTNTDTQYF.

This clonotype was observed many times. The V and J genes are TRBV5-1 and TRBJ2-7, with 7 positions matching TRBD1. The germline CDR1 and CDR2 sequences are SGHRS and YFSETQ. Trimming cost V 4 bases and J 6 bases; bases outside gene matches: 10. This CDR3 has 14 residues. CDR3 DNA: TGCGCCAGCAGCGCCGGGACAGACCTTTTCGAGCAGTACTTC. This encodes CASSAGTDLFEQYF.

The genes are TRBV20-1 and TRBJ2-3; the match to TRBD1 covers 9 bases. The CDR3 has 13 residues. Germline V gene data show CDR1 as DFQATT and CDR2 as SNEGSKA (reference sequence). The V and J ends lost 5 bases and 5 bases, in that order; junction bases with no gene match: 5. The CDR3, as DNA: TGCAGTGCTGGACAGGGGTGGAAAGATACGCAGTATTTT. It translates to CSAGQGWKDTQYF.

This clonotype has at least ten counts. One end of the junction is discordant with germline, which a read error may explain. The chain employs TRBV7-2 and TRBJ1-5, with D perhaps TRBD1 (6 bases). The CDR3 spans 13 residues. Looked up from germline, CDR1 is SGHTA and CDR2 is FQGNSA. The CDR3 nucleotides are TGCGCCAGCAGCTTGGTTGGGGGCCAGCCCCAGCATTTT. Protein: CASSLVGGQPQHF.

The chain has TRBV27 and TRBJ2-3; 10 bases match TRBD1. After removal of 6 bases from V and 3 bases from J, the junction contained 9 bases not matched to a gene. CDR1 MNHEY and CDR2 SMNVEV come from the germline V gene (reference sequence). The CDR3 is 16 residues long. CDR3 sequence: CASSPRGTGVTDTQYF. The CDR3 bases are TGTGCCAGCAGCCCCCGCGGGACAGGGGTAACAGATACGCAGTATTTT.

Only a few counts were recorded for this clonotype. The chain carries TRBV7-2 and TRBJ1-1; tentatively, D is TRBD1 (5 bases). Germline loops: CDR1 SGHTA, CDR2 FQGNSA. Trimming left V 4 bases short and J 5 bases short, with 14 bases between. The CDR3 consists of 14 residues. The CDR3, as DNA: TGTGCCAGCAGCTGGGGCTCAGGACGGACTGAAGCTTTCTTT. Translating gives CASSWGSGRTEAFF. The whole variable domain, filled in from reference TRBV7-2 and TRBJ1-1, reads GAGVSQSPSNKVTEKGKDVELRCDPISGHTALYWYRQSLGQGLEFLIYFQGNSAPDKSGLPSDRFSAERTGGSVSTLTIQRTQQEDSAVYLCASSWGSGRTEAFFGQGTRLTVV.

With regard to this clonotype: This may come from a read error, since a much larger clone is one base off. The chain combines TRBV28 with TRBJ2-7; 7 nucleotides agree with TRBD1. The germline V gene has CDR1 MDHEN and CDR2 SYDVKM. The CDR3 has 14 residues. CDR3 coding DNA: TGTGCCTGCAGCGAAGCGACAGGGTCCGGCGAGCAGTACTTC. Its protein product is CACSEATGSGEQYF.